The subject of this entry is one T cell receptor beta chain. The CDR3 spans 13 residues. Germline V gene sequence: CDR1 DFQATT, CDR2 SNEGSKA (reference sequence). V shed 3 bases and J 4 bases; nucleotides not matched to a gene: 5. This record comes from a study of blood T cell repertoires in COVID-19. Whole-study context: Collection of acute and convalescent COVID-19 samples took place in the United States, Italy and Spain. PBMCs, B-cell-depleted T cells, or T cells provided the cDNA or gDNA that made up the material.

In the original workflow: Amplification from reference gene primers served as the basis for estimated nucleated cell counts. Clones were sequenced by immunoSEQ multiplex PCR, and TCRdb holds only the in-frame ones, with some missing. That table furnishes V, J and clone size, whereas the DNA furnished D and trimming. The repertoire holds 250,000 or so clones, with around 80% as singletons. The chain is built from TRBV20-1 and TRBJ1-2; 7 bases match TRBD1. The clonotype was recovered from a human donor in a cohort sampled during active COVID-19. Sequencing input: peripheral blood. The CDR3 loop is CSASDRVGYGYTF. The CDR3 bases are TGCAGTGCTAGTGACAGGGTCGGCTATGGCTACACCTTC.